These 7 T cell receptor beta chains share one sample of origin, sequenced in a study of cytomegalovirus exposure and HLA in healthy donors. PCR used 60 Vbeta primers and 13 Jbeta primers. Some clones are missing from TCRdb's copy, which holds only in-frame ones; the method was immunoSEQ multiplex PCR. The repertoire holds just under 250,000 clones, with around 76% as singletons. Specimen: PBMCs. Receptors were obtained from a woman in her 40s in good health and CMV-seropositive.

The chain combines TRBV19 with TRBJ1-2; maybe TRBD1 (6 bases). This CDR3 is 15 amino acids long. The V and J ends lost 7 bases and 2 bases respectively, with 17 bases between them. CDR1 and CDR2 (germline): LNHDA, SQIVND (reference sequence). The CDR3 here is CASNLGTLHNYGYTF. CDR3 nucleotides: TGTGCCAGTAACCTCGGGACATTACACAACTATGGCTACACCTTC.

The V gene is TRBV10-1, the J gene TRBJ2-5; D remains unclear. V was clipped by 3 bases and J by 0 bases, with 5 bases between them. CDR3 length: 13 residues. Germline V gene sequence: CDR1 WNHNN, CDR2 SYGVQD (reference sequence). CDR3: CASSDEDQETQYF. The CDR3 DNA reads TGCGCCAGCAGTGATGAGGACCAAGAGACCCAGTACTTC.

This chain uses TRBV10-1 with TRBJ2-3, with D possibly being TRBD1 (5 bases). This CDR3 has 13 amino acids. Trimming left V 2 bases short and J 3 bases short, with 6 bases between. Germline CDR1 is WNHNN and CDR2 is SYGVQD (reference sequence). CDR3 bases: TGCGCCAGCAGTGAGGCAGGGACAGATACGCAGTATTTT. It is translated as CASSEAGTDTQYF.

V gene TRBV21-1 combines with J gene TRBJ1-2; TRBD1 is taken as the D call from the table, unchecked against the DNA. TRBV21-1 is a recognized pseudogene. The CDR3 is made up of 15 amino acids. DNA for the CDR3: TGTGCCAGCAGCAAGTGTAGGGGGACATCTCTTGGCTACACCTTC. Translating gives CASSKCRGTSLGYTF.

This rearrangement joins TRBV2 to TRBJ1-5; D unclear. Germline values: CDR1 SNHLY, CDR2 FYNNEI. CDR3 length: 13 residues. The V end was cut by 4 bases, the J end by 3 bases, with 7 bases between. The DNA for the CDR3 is TGTGCCAGCAGTGGAGGGAACAATCAGCCCCAGCATTTT. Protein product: CASSGGNNQPQHF.

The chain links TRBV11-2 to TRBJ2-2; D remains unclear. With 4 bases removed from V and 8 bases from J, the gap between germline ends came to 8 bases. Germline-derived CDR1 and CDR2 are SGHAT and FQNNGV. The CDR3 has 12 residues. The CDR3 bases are TGTGCCAGCAGCTCCCTCAGAGGGGAGCTGTTTTTT. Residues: CASSSLRGELFF.

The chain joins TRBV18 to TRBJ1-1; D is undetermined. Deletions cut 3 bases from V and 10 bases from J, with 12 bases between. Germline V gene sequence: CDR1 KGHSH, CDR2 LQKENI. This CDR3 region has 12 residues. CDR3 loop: CASSPREGGAFF. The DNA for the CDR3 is TGTGCCAGCTCACCCCGGGAGGGCGGAGCTTTCTTT.